The 6 T cell receptor beta chains in this list originate from one sample, sequenced in a study of blood T cell repertoires in COVID-19. Produced via immunoSEQ multiplex PCR; TCRdb's table is partial and in-frame only. This repertoire shows roughly 250,000 clones, approximately 90% found once; its top ten account for roughly 1.2%. Material for sequencing was PBMCs or T cells enriched from blood (not recorded which). These receptor sequences come from a woman aged 40 to 50 with acute COVID-19.

V and J are TRBV6-6 and TRBJ1-1; TRBD1 is a possible D gene (5 bases). From germline, CDR1 is MNHNY and CDR2 SVGAGI (reference sequence). This CDR3 comprises 16 residues. Trimming pared 6 bases from V and 1 base from J, leaving 18 bases between. The DNA for the CDR3 is TGTGCCAGCAGCCAAATCCTCAGGGCCGGGAACACTGAAGCTTTCTTT. Its protein product is CASSQILRAGNTEAFF.

The chain is built from TRBV3-1 (or the pseudogene TRBV3-2) and TRBJ2-1, with 7 positions matching TRBD2. This CDR3 is 15 amino acids long. After removal of 5 bases from V and 8 bases from J, the junction contained 12 bases not matched to a gene. Germline loops: CDR1 LGHDT, CDR2 YNNKEL (reference sequence). The CDR3 protein is CASSGGVAVGDEQFF. CDR3 bases: TGTGCCAGCAGCGGGGGGGTTGCAGTTGGCGATGAGCAGTTCTTC.

The chain recombines TRBV28 with TRBJ1-4, with D possibly being TRBD1 (6 bases). Germline V gene lookup returns CDR1 MDHEN and CDR2 SYDVKM. The length of the CDR3 is 13 residues. Between the trimmed V and J ends, which lost 9 bases and 5 bases, there was a span of 13 bases. CDR3 sequence reads: CASYRVGNEKLFF. In DNA, the CDR3 is TGTGCCAGTTACAGGGTTGGGAATGAAAAACTGTTTTTT.

This clone turned up a few times. J is TRBJ2-6 and V is TRBV19, with D perhaps matching TRBD1 (6 bases). V dropped 3 bases and J dropped 2 bases, with 14 bases sitting between them. CDR3 size: 17 residues. The germline CDR1 and CDR2 sequences are LNHDA and SQIVND (reference sequence). The CDR3 here is CASSIGGRGPGANVLTF. CDR3 bases: TGTGCCAGTAGTATTGGAGGCAGGGGCCCTGGGGCCAACGTCCTGACTTTC. The entire variable domain, with the rest obtained from reference TRBV19 and TRBJ2-6, is as follows: DGGITQSPKYLFRKEGQNVTLSCEQNLNHDAMYWYRQDPGQGLRLIYYSQIVNDFQKGDIAEGYSVSREKKESFPLTVTSAQKNPTAFYLCASSIGGRGPGANVLTFGAGSRLTVL.

The chain joins TRBV9 to TRBJ1-2, with unresolved D. The V gene lost 7 bases and the J gene lost 2 bases, with 9 bases spanning the gap. CDR3 length equals 12 residues. Germline V gene data show CDR1 as SGDLS and CDR2 as YYNGEE. The CDR3 spells CASGGQNYGYTF. The CDR3 DNA reads TGTGCCAGCGGCGGGCAGAACTATGGCTACACCTTC.

The chain carries TRBV10-1 and TRBJ2-1, with D possibly being TRBD2 (5 bases). The length of the CDR3 is 14 residues. Trimming pared 3 bases from V and 8 bases from J, leaving 14 bases between. Germline V CDR1 and CDR2: WNHNN, SYGVQD (reference sequence). In DNA, the CDR3 is TGCGCCAGCAGTGATTCACGTCCCGGGGATGAGCAGTTCTTC. Translation gives CASSDSRPGDEQFF.